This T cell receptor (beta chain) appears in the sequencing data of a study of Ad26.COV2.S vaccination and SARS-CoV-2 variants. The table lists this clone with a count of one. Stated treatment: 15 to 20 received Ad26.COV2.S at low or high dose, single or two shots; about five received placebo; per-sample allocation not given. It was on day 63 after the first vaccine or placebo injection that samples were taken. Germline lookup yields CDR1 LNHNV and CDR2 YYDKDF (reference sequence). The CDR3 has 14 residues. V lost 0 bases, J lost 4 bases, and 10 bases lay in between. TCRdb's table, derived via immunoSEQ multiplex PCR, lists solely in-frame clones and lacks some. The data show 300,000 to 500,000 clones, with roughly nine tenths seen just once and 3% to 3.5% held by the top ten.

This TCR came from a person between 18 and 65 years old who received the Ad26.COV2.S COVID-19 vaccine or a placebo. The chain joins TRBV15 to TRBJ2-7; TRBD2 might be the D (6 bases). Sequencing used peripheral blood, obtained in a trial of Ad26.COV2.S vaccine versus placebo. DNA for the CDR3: TGTGCCACCAGCAGAGACGGGACTTCATACGAGCAGTACTTC. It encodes CATSRDGTSYEQYF.